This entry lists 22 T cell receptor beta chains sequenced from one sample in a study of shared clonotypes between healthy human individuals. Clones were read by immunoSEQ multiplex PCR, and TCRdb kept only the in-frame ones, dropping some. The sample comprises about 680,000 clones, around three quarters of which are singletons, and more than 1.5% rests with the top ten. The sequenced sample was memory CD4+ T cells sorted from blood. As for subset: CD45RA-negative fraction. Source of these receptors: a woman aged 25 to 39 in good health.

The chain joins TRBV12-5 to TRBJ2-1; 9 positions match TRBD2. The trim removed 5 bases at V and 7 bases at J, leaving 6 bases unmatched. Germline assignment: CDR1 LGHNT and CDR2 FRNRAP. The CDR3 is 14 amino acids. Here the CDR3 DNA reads TGTGCTAGTGGTGCTAGCGGGATGGTAAATGAGCAGTTCTTC. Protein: CASGASGMVNEQFF.

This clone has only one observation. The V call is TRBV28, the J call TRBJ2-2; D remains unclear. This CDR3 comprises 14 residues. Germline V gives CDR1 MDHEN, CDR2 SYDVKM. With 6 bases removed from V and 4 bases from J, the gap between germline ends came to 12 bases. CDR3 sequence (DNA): TGTGCCAGCAGACAACCCAGCGCCACCGGGGAGCTGTTTTTT. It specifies CASRQPSATGELFF.

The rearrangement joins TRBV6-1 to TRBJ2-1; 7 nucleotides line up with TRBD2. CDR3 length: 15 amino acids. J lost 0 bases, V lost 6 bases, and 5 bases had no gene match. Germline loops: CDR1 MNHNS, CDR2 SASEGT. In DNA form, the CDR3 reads TGTGCCAGCAGAATAGCGGGCAGCTCCTACAATGAGCAGTTCTTC. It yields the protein CASRIAGSSYNEQFF.

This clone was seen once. CDR3 residues: CASRKVAVNYEQYF. The CDR3 coding sequence is TGTGCCAGCCGTAAAGTAGCGGTTAACTACGAGCAGTACTTC. This chain uses TRBV28 with TRBJ2-5; TRBD2 might be the D (6 bases). With the DNA end fitting TRBJ2-7 better, the J assignment may be wrong. Germline lookup yields CDR1 MDHEN and CDR2 SYDVKM. The CDR3 runs 14 residues.

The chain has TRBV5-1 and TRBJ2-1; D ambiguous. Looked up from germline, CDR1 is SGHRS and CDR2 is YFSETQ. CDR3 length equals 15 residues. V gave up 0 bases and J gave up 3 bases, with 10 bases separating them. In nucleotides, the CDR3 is TGCGCCAGCAGCTTGGCCTCGACGGGCTACAATGAGCAGTTCTTC. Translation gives CASSLASTGYNEQFF.

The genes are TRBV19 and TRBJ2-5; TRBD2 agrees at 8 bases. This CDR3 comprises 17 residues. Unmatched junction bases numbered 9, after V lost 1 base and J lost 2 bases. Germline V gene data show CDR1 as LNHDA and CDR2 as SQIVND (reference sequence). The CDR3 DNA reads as TGTGCCAGTAGTATAGGCAACATAGCGGGGCGGCAAGAGACCCAGTACTTC. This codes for CASSIGNIAGRQETQYF.

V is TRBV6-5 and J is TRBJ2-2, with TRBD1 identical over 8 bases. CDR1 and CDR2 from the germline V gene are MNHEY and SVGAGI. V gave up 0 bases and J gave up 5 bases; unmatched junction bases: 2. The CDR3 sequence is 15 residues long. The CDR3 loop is CASSYSQGATGELFF. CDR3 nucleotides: TGTGCCAGCAGTTACTCTCAGGGGGCAACCGGGGAGCTGTTTTTT.

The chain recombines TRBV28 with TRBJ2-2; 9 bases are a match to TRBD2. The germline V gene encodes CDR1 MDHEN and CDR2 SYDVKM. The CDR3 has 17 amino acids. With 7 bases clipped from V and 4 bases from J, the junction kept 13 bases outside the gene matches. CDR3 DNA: TGTGCCAGCATTCCTCTTAGCGGGAGACGGGTCACCGGGGAGCTGTTTTTT. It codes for CASIPLSGRRVTGELFF.

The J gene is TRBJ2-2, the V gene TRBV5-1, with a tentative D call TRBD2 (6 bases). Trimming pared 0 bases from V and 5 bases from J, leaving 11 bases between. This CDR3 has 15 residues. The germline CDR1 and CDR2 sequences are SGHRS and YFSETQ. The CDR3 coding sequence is TGCGCCAGCAGCTTGGAGCAGGCGGGGACCGGGGAGCTGTTTTTT. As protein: CASSLEQAGTGELFF.

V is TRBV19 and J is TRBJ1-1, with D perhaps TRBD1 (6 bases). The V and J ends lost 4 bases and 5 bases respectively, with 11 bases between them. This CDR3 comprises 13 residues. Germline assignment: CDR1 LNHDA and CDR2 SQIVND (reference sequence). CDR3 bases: TGTGCCAGTAGTAGGGGAAGGGGGACTGAAGCTTTCTTT. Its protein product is CASSRGRGTEAFF.

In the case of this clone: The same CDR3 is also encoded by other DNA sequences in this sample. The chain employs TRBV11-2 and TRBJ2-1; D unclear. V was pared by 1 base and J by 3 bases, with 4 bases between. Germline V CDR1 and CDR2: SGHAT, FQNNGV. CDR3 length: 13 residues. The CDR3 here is CASSLGNYNEQFF. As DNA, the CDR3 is TGTGCCAGCAGCTTAGGGAACTACAATGAGCAGTTCTTC.

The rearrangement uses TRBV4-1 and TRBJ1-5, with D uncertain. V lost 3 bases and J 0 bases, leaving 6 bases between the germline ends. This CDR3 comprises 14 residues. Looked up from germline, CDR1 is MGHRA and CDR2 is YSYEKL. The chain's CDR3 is CASSQGYSNQPQHF. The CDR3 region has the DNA TGCGCCAGCAGCCAGGGATATAGCAATCAGCCCCAGCATTTT.

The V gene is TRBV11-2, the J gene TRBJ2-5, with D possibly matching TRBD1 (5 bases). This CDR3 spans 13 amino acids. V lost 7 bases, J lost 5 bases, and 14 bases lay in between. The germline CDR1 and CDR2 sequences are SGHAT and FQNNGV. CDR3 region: CASTVGQGETQYF. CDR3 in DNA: TGTGCCAGCACCGTGGGGCAAGGGGAGACCCAGTACTTC. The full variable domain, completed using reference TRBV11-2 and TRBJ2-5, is EAGVAQSPRYKIIEKRQSVAFWCNPISGHATLYWYQQILGQGPKLLIQFQNNGVVDDSQLPKDRFSAERLKGVDSTLKIQPAKLEDSAVYLCASTVGQGETQYFGPGTRLLVL.

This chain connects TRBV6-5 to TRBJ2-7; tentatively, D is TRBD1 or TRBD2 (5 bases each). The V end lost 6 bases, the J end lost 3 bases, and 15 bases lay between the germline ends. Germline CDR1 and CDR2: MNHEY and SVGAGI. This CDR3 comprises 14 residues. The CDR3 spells CASRKSGTHYEQYF. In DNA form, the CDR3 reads TGTGCCAGCAGGAAATCCGGGACCCACTACGAGCAGTACTTC.

As DNA, the CDR3 is TGTGCCAGCAGCATACAGCTTAATGAAAAACTGTTTTTT. Protein product: CASSIQLNEKLFF. V gene TRBV14 combines with J gene TRBJ1-4; D is uncertain. CDR1 SGHDN and CDR2 FVKESK come from the germline V gene. The CDR3 runs to 13 residues. V was cut by 5 bases and J by 4 bases, with 8 bases left in between.

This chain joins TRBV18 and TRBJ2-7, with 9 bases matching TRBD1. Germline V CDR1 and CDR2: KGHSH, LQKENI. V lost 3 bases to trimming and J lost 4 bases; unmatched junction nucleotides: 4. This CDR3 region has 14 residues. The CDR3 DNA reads TGTGCCAGCTCACCCCGGGACAGGGTTTACGAGCAGTACTTC. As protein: CASSPRDRVYEQYF. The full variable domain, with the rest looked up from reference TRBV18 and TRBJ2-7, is NAGVMQNPRHLVRRRGQEARLRCSPMKGHSHVYWYRQLPEEGLKFMVYLQKENIIDESGMPKERFSAEFPKEGPSILRIQQVVRGDSAAYFCASSPRDRVYEQYFGPGTRLTVT.

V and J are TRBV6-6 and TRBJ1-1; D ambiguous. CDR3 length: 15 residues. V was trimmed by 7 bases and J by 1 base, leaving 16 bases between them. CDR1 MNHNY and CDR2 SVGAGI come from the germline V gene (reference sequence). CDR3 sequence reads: CASKLPGTGNTEAFF. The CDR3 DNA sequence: TGTGCCAGCAAGTTGCCGGGTACCGGGAACACTGAAGCTTTCTTT.

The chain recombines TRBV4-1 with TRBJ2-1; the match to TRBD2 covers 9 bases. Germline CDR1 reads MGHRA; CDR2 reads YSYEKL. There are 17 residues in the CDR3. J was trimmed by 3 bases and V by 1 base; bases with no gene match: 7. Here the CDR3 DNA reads TGCGCCAGCAGCCAAGGCTTAGCGGGAGTGGGCTACAATGAGCAGTTCTTC. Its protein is CASSQGLAGVGYNEQFF.

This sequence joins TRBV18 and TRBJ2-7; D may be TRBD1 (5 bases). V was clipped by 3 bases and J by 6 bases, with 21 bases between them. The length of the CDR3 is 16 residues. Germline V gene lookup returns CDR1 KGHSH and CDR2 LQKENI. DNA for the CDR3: TGTGCCAGCTCACCTTTTGGGTCAGGGATGACTTCCGAGCAGTACTTC. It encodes CASSPFGSGMTSEQYF. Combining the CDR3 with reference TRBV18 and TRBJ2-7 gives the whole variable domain NAGVMQNPRHLVRRRGQEARLRCSPMKGHSHVYWYRQLPEEGLKFMVYLQKENIIDESGMPKERFSAEFPKEGPSILRIQQVVRGDSAAYFCASSPFGSGMTSEQYFGPGTRLTVT.

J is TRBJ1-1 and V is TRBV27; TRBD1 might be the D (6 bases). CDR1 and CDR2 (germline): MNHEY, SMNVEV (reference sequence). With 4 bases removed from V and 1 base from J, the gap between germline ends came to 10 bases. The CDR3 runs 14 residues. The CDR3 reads CASSSTGRNTEAFF. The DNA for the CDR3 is TGTGCCAGCAGTTCCACAGGGAGGAACACTGAAGCTTTCTTT.

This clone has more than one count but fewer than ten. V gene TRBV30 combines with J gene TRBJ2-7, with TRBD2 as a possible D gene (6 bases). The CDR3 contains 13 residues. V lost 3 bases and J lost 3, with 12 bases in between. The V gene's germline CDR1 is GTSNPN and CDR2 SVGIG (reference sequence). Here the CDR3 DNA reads TGTGCCTGGAGATCGGGACTGGGCTACGAGCAGTACTTC. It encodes CAWRSGLGYEQYF.

CDR3 DNA: TGCGCCAGCAGCCCCACTTGGGTAGCGGAGACCCAGTACTTC. Its translation is CASSPTWVAETQYF. This chain links TRBV4-1 with TRBJ2-5; a possible D gene is TRBD2 (5 bases). Germline CDR1 and CDR2: MGHRA and YSYEKL. The CDR3 has 14 amino acids. The ends were cut back, 4 bases at V and 5 bases at J, with 14 bases in the middle.